The 15 T cell receptor beta chains in this list originate from one sample, sequenced in a study of blood T cells in healthy people across ages. Together with a sample-barcoded 5' primer, a J-beta primer mix was included in a second PCR lasting roughly 7 to 11 cycles. TCRdb ran MiXCR on the 5' RACE reads and lists one entry per CDR3 protein. The profile shows 500,000 to 700,000 distinct CDR3 sequences, 25% to 30% of them singletons. What was sequenced was blood. These receptors were collected from a woman of 80 years or more in good health.

The V and J genes are TRBV7-9 and TRBJ1-4; 11 bases are shared with TRBD1. The length of the CDR3 is 15 residues. Per germline, CDR1 SEHNR and CDR2 FQNEAQ (reference sequence). V gave up 5 bases and J gave up 8 bases; unmatched junction bases: 7. The CDR3 region has the DNA TGTGCCAGCAGCGTAGGACAGGGGGCGAGGGAAAAACTGTTTTTT. It translates to CASSVGQGAREKLFF.

A remark on this clonotype: The missing conserved phenylalanine or tryptophan at the end of this CDR3 makes a read error likely. The chain is built from TRBV29-1 and TRBJ1-1; 7 nucleotides align to TRBD1. Germline V CDR1 and CDR2: SQVTM, ANQGSEA. This CDR3 comprises 12 residues. V dropped 6 bases and J dropped 1; count of bases not matched to a gene: 2. CDR3 nucleotides: TGCAGCGTGAGACAGGGGAACACTGAAGCTTTCTTG. This gives the protein CSVRQGNTEAFL.

This clonotype has a handful of counts. The chain recombines TRBV7-9 with TRBJ2-3; TRBD2 matches 9 bases. This CDR3 spans 17 amino acids. V lost 1 base to trimming and J lost 7 bases; unmatched junction nucleotides: 12. Germline CDR1 SEHNR, CDR2 FQNEAQ (reference sequence). The CDR3 DNA sequence: TGTGCCAGCAGCTTAGTCTCTAGCGGGACTTTATCTAATACGCAGTATTTT. As protein: CASSLVSSGTLSNTQYF.

The sample holds many counts of this clonotype. The chain couples TRBV20-1 to TRBJ1-2, with 9 positions matching TRBD1. Looked up from germline, CDR1 is DFQATT and CDR2 is SNEGSKA (reference sequence). V trimming: 6 bases; J trimming: 8 bases; junction bases outside the gene matches: 10. This CDR3 has 13 amino acids. The CDR3: CSAVAGTGHGYTF. DNA for the CDR3: TGCAGTGCCGTTGCCGGGACAGGGCACGGCTACACCTTC.

This clonotype was recorded at least ten times. CDR3 residues: CASSPPDMDKTQYF. CDR3 coding DNA: TGTGCCAGCTCACCACCGGACATGGACAAGACCCAGTACTTC. J is TRBJ2-5 and V is TRBV18; D might be TRBD1 (5 bases). The CDR3 extends over 14 amino acids. Germline loops: CDR1 KGHSH, CDR2 LQKENI. V gave up 0 bases and J gave up 6 bases, with 11 bases separating them.

This clonotype showed up many times. One base away lies a much larger clone, so this may be a sequencing read error. This chain links TRBV20-1 with TRBJ2-1; TRBD2 aligns across 10 bases. The DNA end is more similar to TRBJ2-7, so the J call may be wrong. Germline-derived CDR1 and CDR2 are DFQATT and SNEGSKA (reference sequence). The CDR3 covers 17 residues. The chain's CDR3 is CSARALAGAIRYNEQYF. The CDR3 DNA follows: TGCAGTGCTAGAGCCCTAGCGGGGGCGATACGGTACAATGAGCAGTACTTC.

This clonotype was seen a few times. The chain joins TRBV12-3 or TRBV12-4 to TRBJ2-2; the D is unclear. The CDR3 is made up of 15 amino acids. V was clipped by 4 bases and J by 6 bases, with 15 bases between them. The CDR3 here is CASSSPGAGAGELFF. The DNA for the CDR3 is TGTGCCAGCAGTTCCCCAGGAGCAGGCGCCGGGGAGCTGTTTTTT.

This clonotype was observed many times. V usage is TRBV20-1 and J usage is TRBJ1-2; D is possibly TRBD1 (5 bases). V lost 6 bases, J lost 2 bases, and 13 bases lay in between. The CDR3 runs to 13 residues. Per the germline V gene, CDR1 is DFQATT and CDR2 is SNEGSKA (reference sequence). CDR3 protein: CSAELDINYGYTF. The CDR3 DNA reads TGCAGTGCGGAACTGGACATCAACTATGGCTACACCTTC.

This clonotype was detected many times. The genes are TRBV28 and TRBJ2-3, with TRBD1 matching 8 bases. The germline gives CDR1 MDHEN, CDR2 SYDVKM. The trim removed 8 bases at V and 6 bases at J, leaving 10 bases unmatched. The CDR3 extends over 14 amino acids. CDR3 sequence reads: CASGGPPGGDTQYF. CDR3 DNA sequence: TGTGCCAGCGGAGGTCCGCCAGGGGGCGATACGCAGTATTTT.

In this sample, this clonotype turned up many times. The chain carries TRBV20-1 and TRBJ2-7, with 7 bases fitting TRBD1. The CDR3 sequence is 12 residues long. V shed 5 bases and J 6 bases; nucleotides not matched to a gene: 7. Germline-derived CDR1 and CDR2 are DFQATT and SNEGSKA (reference sequence). The CDR3 DNA sequence: TGCAGTGCTCAGCTGGGGACAGTCGAGCAGTACTTC. It encodes CSAQLGTVEQYF.

The chain combines TRBV12-3 or TRBV12-4 with TRBJ1-5; a possible D gene is TRBD1 (6 bases). V lost 6 bases and J 4 bases, leaving 10 bases between the germline ends. The CDR3 runs 13 residues. The CDR3 loop reads CASSHRENQPQHF. CDR3 DNA sequence: TGTGCCAGCAGCCACAGGGAGAATCAGCCCCAGCATTTT.

This clonotype was recorded at least ten times. The gene calls are TRBV5-1 and TRBJ1-1; TRBD1 matches at 9 bases. V shed 3 bases, J shed 1 base, and the junction held 4 bases outside the gene matches. Germline V CDR1 and CDR2: SGHRS, YFSETQ. The CDR3 consists of 15 residues. The CDR3 sequence is CASSSPGQGNTEAFF. The CDR3 DNA is TGCGCCAGCAGCTCACCGGGACAGGGGAACACTGAAGCTTTCTTT.

On this clonotype: A junction end diverges from the germline sequence, so it may reflect a read error. This chain links TRBV20-1 with TRBJ1-2; D ambiguous. The CDR3 extends over 14 amino acids. CDR1 is DFQATT, CDR2 SNEGSKA, per germline (reference sequence). The CDR3 coding sequence is TGCAGTGCTAGGAGGGCAGGATCTAACTATAGCTACACCTTC. Residues: CSARRAGSNYSYTF.

This clonotype was found many times. This chain links TRBV18 with TRBJ2-7; TRBD1 might be the D (6 bases). Trimming removed 4 bases at V and 2 bases at J, with 12 bases between. In germline, CDR1 is KGHSH, CDR2 LQKENI. The CDR3 has 14 amino acids. CDR3 DNA sequence: TGTGCCAGCTCACTAAAACAGGGCCCCTACGAGCAGTACTTC. Translation: CASSLKQGPYEQYF.

The genes are TRBV24-1 and TRBJ1-1; D gene unclear. CDR1 KGHDR and CDR2 SFDVKD come from the germline V gene. CDR3 size: 14 residues. Trimming removed 3 bases at V and 5 bases at J, with 12 bases between. The CDR3 here is CATSDNEGRTEAFF. In nucleotides, the CDR3 is TGTGCCACCAGTGATAACGAGGGTCGGACTGAAGCTTTCTTT.